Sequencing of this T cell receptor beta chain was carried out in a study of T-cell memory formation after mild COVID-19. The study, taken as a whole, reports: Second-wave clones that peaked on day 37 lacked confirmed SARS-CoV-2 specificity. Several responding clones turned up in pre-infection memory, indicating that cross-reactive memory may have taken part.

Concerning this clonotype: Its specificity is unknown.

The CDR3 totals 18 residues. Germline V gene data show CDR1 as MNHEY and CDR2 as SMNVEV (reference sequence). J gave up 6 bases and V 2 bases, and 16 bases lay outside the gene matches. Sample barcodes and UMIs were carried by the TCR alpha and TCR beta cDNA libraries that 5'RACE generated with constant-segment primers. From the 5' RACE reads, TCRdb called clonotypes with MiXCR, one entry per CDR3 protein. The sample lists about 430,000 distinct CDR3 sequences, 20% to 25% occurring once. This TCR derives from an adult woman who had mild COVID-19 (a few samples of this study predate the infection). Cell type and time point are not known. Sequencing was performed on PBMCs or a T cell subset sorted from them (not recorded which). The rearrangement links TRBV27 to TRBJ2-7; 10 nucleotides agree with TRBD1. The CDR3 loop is CASSLQRQGALHGLEQYF. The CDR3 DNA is TGTGCCAGCAGTTTACAACGACAGGGGGCGTTACATGGACTCGAGCAGTACTTC.